This entry is about one T cell receptor (beta chain). No antigen is known for it. This specimen comes from a study of neoadjuvant nivolumab and ipilimumab in lung cancer. CDR3 length equals 15 residues. With V trimmed by 4 bases and J by 0 bases, 4 bases remained unmatched. Germline CDR1 KGHSH, CDR2 LQKENI. Study-level points and caveats: Only two of four nivolumab-treated tumors gained richness and clonality by surgery.

Here immunoSEQ multiplex PCR was the method, and the copy in TCRdb shows in-frame clones only, minus some. The sample includes 25,000 to 30,000 clones, more than 75% of them seen just once. The sequence came from an adult with non-small cell lung cancer. This specimen consisted of tumor tissue, obtained after neoadjuvant nivolumab, alone or with ipilimumab, at or shortly before surgery. This sequence joins TRBV18 and TRBJ2-3; TRBD1 agrees at 7 bases. The CDR3 here is CASSLMTGSTDTQYF. The DNA of the CDR3 is TGTGCCAGCTCACTTATGACAGGGAGCACAGATACGCAGTATTTT.